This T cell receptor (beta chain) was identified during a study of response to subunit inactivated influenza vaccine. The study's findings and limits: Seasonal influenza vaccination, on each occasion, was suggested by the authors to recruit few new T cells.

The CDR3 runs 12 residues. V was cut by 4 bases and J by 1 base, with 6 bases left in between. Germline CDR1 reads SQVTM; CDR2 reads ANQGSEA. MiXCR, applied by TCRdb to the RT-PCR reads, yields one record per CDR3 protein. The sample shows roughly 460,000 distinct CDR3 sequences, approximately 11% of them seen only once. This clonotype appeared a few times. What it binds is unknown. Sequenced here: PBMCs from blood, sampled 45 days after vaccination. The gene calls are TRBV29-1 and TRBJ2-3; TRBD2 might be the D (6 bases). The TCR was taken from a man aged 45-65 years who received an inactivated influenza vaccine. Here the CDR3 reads CSVGRGTDTQYF. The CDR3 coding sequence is TGCAGCGTTGGGAGGGGCACAGATACGCAGTATTTT.